Detailed here is one T cell receptor beta chain. This clone was picked up one time. Its antigen remains undetermined. No much larger clone is present one base from it, and per-base qualities are unavailable. A total of some 30 patients with locally advanced or metastatic urothelial carcinoma, treated at Memorial Sloan Kettering on a trial protocol, made up the cohort. Peripheral blood mononuclear cells were collected pretreatment and during treatment, at between 1 and 8 total time points per patient. The Qiagen DNeasy Blood extraction kit was used to purify genomic DNA from total PBMCs and tumor samples. PBMCs were collected pretreatment and during treatment and were isolated and stored as previously described. The V and J ends are trimmed by 5 bases and 2 bases, leaving 13 bases between them. The CDR3 holds 15 amino acids from the cysteine to the phenylalanine. Only the CDR3 DNA is retained, 45 bases long and in frame from the first base. The germline V gene provides CDR1 KGHSH and CDR2 LQKENI.

These data belong to a study of PD-L1 blockade in urothelial cancer (dated by TCRdb to 2015 to 2018). At the level of the whole study: Every patient began therapy in the mid-2010s and was given atezolizumab 1,200 mg intravenously every 3 weeks. Whole exome sequencing and RNA sequencing of pretreatment tumors were performed alongside TCR sequencing in the same patients. The study was an exploratory multi-omic analysis of somatic, immune and clinical correlates of response to PD-L1 blockade with atezolizumab in urothelial cancer. About nine tenths of the roughly 30 patients were males with bladder-origin urothelial cancer, and about 60% of the roughly 29 reported a prior smoking history. Some 29 patients had pretreatment blood TCR-seq, roughly 24 had at least one posttreatment blood collection, and roughly 24 had tumor TCR-seq. Pretreatment tumor samples, along with matched peripheral blood serially collected before and after atezolizumab treatment, were subjected to TCR sequencing. Durable clinical benefit was achieved by nine patients but not by the remaining 20. Blood samples yielded a median of roughly 140,000 T cells and tens of thousands of unique TCRs, with median clonality 0.080. An ECOG performance status of 0 or 1 was recorded for the patients, and 0 to 3 prior chemotherapy regimens had been received by the patients. Progression-free survival longer than 6 months counted as durable clinical benefit, and TCR features were additionally tested against both progression-free and overall survival. Blood samples were analyzed 3 weeks after the start of treatment (second dose) and 6 weeks after the start of treatment. The research as a whole found: Improved progression-free and overall survival was found to be associated with pretreatment peripheral blood TCR clonality below the median. Because of the small sample size (n ≈ 29) and the many exploratory analyses performed, the results are intended to be regarded as hypothesis-generating. Greater expansion of tumor-associated TCR clones in peripheral blood 3 weeks after the start of treatment was observed in patients with durable benefit (n ≈ 22, p = 0.022).

To estimate absolute template abundance from read counts, synthetic TCR analog templates were spiked into each PCR. The immunoSEQ assay used bias-controlled V and J gene primers to amplify TCRbeta CDR3 regions from genomic DNA. Rearranged TCRbeta segments were sequenced at approximately 20X coverage. The study's own analysis went as follows. Clustering was used to correct sequencing errors, and CDR3s were annotated against IMGT to assign V, D and J genes. Downstream analyses used only productive TCRbeta rearrangements and left out out-of-frame or stop-codon sequences. Clonality was computed as one minus Shannon entropy normalized by the log of the number of unique productive sequences. Fisher's exact test with Benjamini-Hochberg correction, at a threshold of adjusted p below 0.01, was used to find clones that differed between time points or between blood and tumor. The clones in this table, taken by TCRdb from immuneACCESS, are in-frame only. Not every clone is retained; where verified, under half of the shortfall comes from an unresolved V gene, and the cause of the rest is unknown. The V and J calls and clone size are taken from that table; D and trimming were inferred from the DNA. This sample comprises just over 20,000 clones, around 91% of them detected only once. 16% of the sample rests with the top ten.

The chain couples TRBV18 to TRBJ2-4; the D gene is possibly TRBD2, with 5 bases matching. This sequence was found in a woman aged 55-69 years with urothelial cancer. The sample consisted of PBMCs, taken around atezolizumab (anti-PD-L1) treatment. Here is the DNA: TGTGCCAGCTCATCTGATCCCGGGACCAAAAACATTCAGTACTTC. Its protein product is CASSSDPGTKNIQYF.